This T cell receptor beta chain was recorded in a study of blood T cells in healthy people across ages. General study results and limits: The recorded TCR beta diversity per million T cells decreased in a roughly linear manner with age.

Regarding this clonotype: Its antigen is still unknown.

The J segment lost 2 bases and the V segment lost 4 bases, leaving 8 bases of the junction unmatched. This CDR3 has 17 amino acids. Germline CDR1 LGHDT, CDR2 YNNKEL (reference sequence). A J-beta primer mix and a sample-barcoded 5' primer were used in a second PCR of about 7 to 12 cycles. The template-switch adaptor, which had 12 random nucleotides, put a tag on each cDNA molecule. TCRdb processed the 5' RACE reads anew with MiXCR; each CDR3 protein has one entry. The sample has about 900,000 distinct CDR3 sequences, roughly 52% seen once. The receptor was isolated from a man aged 25-45 years in good health. Sequencing used blood. V usage is TRBV3-1 and J usage is TRBJ2-3, with 11 bases lining up with TRBD2. Here the CDR3 reads CASSPPLAGGNTDTQYF. DNA for the CDR3: TGTGCCAGCAGCCCGCCCCTAGCGGGGGGTAACACAGATACGCAGTATTTT.